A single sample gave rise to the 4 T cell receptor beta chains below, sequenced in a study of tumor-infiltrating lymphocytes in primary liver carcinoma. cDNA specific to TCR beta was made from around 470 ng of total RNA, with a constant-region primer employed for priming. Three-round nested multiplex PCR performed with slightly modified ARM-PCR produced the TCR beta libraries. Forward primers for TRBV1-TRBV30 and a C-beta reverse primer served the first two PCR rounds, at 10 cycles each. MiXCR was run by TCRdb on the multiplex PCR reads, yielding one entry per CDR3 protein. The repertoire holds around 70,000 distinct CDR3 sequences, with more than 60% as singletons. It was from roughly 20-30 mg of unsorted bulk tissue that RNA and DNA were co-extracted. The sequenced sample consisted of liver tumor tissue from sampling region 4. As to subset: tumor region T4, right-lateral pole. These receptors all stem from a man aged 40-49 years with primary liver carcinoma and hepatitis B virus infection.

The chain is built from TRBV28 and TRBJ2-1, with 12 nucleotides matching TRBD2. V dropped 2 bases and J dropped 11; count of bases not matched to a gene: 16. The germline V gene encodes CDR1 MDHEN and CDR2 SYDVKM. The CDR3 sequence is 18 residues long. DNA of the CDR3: TGTGCCAGCAGTTTAGTTTCCCGGTGGGCTAGCGGGAGGGATAAGCAGTTCTTC. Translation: CASSLVSRWASGRDKQFF.

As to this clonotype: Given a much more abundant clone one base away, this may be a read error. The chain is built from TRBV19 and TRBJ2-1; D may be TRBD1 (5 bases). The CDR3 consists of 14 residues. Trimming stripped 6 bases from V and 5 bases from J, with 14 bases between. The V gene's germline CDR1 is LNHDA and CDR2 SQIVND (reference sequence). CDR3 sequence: CASSDSGHDNEQFF. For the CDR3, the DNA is TGTGCCAGTAGCGACAGTGGGCACGACAATGAGCAGTTCTTC.

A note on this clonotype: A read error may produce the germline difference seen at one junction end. CDR3 bases: TGTGGCAGCAGCATACAAGGGGCGTATACAGATACGCAGTATTTT. It encodes CGSSIQGAYTDTQYF. The chain employs TRBV7-8 and TRBJ2-3, with D maybe TRBD1 (5 bases). CDR1 is SGHVS and CDR2 is FQNEAQ in the germline V gene. This CDR3 has 15 amino acids.

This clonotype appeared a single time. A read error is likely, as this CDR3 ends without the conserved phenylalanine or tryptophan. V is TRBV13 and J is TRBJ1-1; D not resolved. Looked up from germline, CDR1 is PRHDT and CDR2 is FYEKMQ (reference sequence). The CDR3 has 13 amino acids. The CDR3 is CASSLTQNSEAFS. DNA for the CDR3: TGTGCCAGCAGCTTAACGCAGAACTCTGAAGCTTTCTCT.